This TCR beta chain was captured by sequencing in a study of Ad26.COV2.S vaccination and SARS-CoV-2 variants. Study-wide findings and caveats: Once vaccination had occurred, spike-specific CD8+ and CD4+ T cell responses reportedly showed substantial breadth.

A word on this clone: Its antigen is not identified.

Clones were read by immunoSEQ multiplex PCR, and TCRdb kept only the in-frame ones, dropping some. This repertoire shows under 250,000 clones, 87% found once; its top ten account for nearly 3%. This CDR3 comprises 13 residues. Germline CDR1 is SGHTA and CDR2 is FQGTGA. V shed 5 bases and J shed 1 base, with 8 bases lying between them. Specified treatment: around 19 received Ad26.COV2.S at low or high dose, single or two shots; 5 received placebo; per-sample allocation not given. Material that was analyzed had been drawn on day 63 after the first vaccine or placebo injection. Immunization relied on an Ad26 vector, which expressed Wuhan-strain SARS-CoV-2 spike.

The chain carries TRBV7-3 and TRBJ1-1; D remains unclear. The sequencing used peripheral blood, collected in a trial of Ad26.COV2.S vaccine versus placebo. This clonotype originated in a person aged 18-60 years who received the Ad26.COV2.S COVID-19 vaccine or a placebo. In DNA, the CDR3 is TGTGCCAGCAGCAAAGGAGCGAACACTGAAGCTTTCTTT. It translates to CASSKGANTEAFF. Full variable domain (remainder filled in from reference TRBV7-3 and TRBJ1-1): GAGVSQTPSNKVTEKGKYVELRCDPISGHTALYWYRQSLGQGPEFLIYFQGTGAADDSGLPNDRFFAVRPEGSVSTLKIQRTERGDSAVYLCASSKGANTEAFFGQGTRLTVV.